The sequence of this T cell receptor (beta chain) was determined in a study of cytomegalovirus exposure and HLA in healthy donors. Sequencing used immunoSEQ multiplex PCR; TCRdb keeps in-frame clones, though not all of them. The sample holds around 150,000 clones, about 89% seen once. V lost 3 bases to trimming and J lost 4 bases, with 13 bases between them. CDR3 length equals 14 residues. The germline gives CDR1 SGDLS, CDR2 YYNGEE. The sequence was obtained from a woman aged 18 to 35 in good health and CMV-seropositive. The sequenced sample was PBMCs. The chain couples TRBV9 to TRBJ1-1; possibly TRBD1 for D (5 bases). CDR3 region: CASSARGLGTEAFF. The CDR3 DNA sequence: TGTGCCAGCAGCGCCCGGGGGTTAGGCACTGAAGCTTTCTTT.